The 24 T cell receptor beta chains in this list originate from one sample, sequenced in a study of blood T cells in healthy people across ages. A second PCR of roughly 7 to 11 cycles used a sample-barcoded 5' primer and a J-beta primer mix. TCRdb fed the 5' RACE reads into MiXCR, producing one record per CDR3 protein. The data show some 1 million distinct CDR3 sequences, 35% to 55% seen once. Material for sequencing was blood. Receptors were obtained from a woman aged 55-75 years in good health.

The rearrangement joins TRBV24-1 to TRBJ2-1; possible D gene TRBD2, 5 bases. The germline V gene has CDR1 KGHDR and CDR2 SFDVKD. Trimming took off 0 bases at V and 9 bases at J, with 14 bases between the two ends. The length of the CDR3 is 15 residues. The DNA of the CDR3 is TGTGCCACCAGTGATTTGGGCGGCTCGGGGAGTGAGCAGTTCTTC. Protein sequence: CATSDLGGSGSEQFF.

The sample holds many counts of this clonotype. A junction end diverges from the germline sequence, so it may reflect a read error. This chain joins TRBV7-2 and TRBJ2-1, with 12 bases aligning to TRBD2. Per the germline V gene, CDR1 is SGHTA and CDR2 is FQGNSA. The CDR3 loop spans 15 amino acids. The CDR3 sequence: CASSLGLAGSNEQFF. The CDR3 DNA is TGTGCCAGCAGTTTAGGACTAGCGGGATCGAATGAGCAGTTCTTC.

The chain uses TRBV11-2 and TRBJ1-5, with 7 bases matching TRBD1. Germline assignment: CDR1 SGHAT and CDR2 FQNNGV. The CDR3 contains 15 residues. V lost 4 bases to trimming and J lost 1 base; unmatched junction nucleotides: 4. The CDR3 loop is CASSWDSMSNQPQHF. CDR3 bases: TGTGCCAGCAGCTGGGACAGTATGAGCAATCAGCCCCAGCATTTT. The whole variable domain, filled in from reference TRBV11-2 and TRBJ1-5, reads EAGVAQSPRYKIIEKRQSVAFWCNPISGHATLYWYQQILGQGPKLLIQFQNNGVVDDSQLPKDRFSAERLKGVDSTLKIQPAKLEDSAVYLCASSWDSMSNQPQHFGDGTRLSIL.

The chain uses TRBV20-1 and TRBJ2-7, with D tentatively TRBD1 (5 bases). Trimming left V 5 bases short and J 2 bases short, with 7 bases between. Germline CDR1 reads DFQATT; CDR2 reads SNEGSKA (reference sequence). The CDR3 is 11 amino acids. CDR3 in DNA: TGCAGTGCTCCGGACACCTACGAGCAGTACTTC. Its protein product is CSAPDTYEQYF.

The chain links TRBV27 to TRBJ2-7; D perhaps matches TRBD2 (6 bases). Trimming pared 8 bases from V and 2 bases from J, leaving 16 bases between. The germline V gene encodes CDR1 MNHEY and CDR2 SMNVEV (reference sequence). This CDR3 spans 14 amino acids. This CDR3 is CASRRRDSTYEQYF. The CDR3 DNA reads as TGTGCCAGCCGGCGTAGGGACTCCACCTACGAGCAGTACTTC.

J is TRBJ2-1 and V is TRBV3-1; 7 bases align to TRBD2. V shed 8 bases and J 4 bases; nucleotides not matched to a gene: 5. The CDR3 runs 13 residues. In germline, CDR1 is LGHDT, CDR2 YNNKEL (reference sequence). The CDR3 DNA follows: TGTGCCAGCGGGGTGGGAGGGTACAATGAGCAGTTCTTC. Protein sequence: CASGVGGYNEQFF.

The chain links TRBV20-1 to TRBJ2-1, with a weak D call TRBD1 (6 bases). Germline CDR1 DFQATT, CDR2 SNEGSKA (reference sequence). The CDR3 runs 13 residues. The germline V and J ends were trimmed by 0 bases and 9 bases, with 12 bases remaining between them. The CDR3 protein is CSAREIGGGEQFF. Written as DNA, the CDR3 is TGCAGTGCTAGAGAAATAGGGGGTGGTGAGCAGTTCTTC.

The chain joins TRBV6-1 to TRBJ2-6, with 12 bases that match TRBD2. The germline V gene has CDR1 MNHNS and CDR2 SASEGT. The CDR3 has 18 amino acids. V was pared by 6 bases and J by 2 bases, with 8 bases of the junction left unmatched. CDR3 coding DNA: TGTGCCAGCAGGCTACCGGGACTAGCGGGTACTGGGGCCAACGTCCTGACTTTC. It codes for CASRLPGLAGTGANVLTF.

This clonotype was observed a few times. The rearrangement uses TRBV7-2 and TRBJ2-3; 9 bases are a match to TRBD2. This CDR3 contains 15 residues. V lost 7 bases and J lost 4; bases outside the gene matches: 9. Germline values: CDR1 SGHTA, CDR2 FQGNSA. CDR3 loop: CASTWAGGPADTQYF. DNA for the CDR3: TGTGCCAGCACCTGGGCGGGAGGGCCCGCAGATACGCAGTATTTT. Looking up the rest from reference TRBV7-2 and TRBJ2-3 gives the full variable domain: GAGVSQSPSNKVTEKGKDVELRCDPISGHTALYWYRQSLGQGLEFLIYFQGNSAPDKSGLPSDRFSAERTGGSVSTLTIQRTQQEDSAVYLCASTWAGGPADTQYFGPGTRLTVL.

This clonotype was seen just once. This chain joins TRBV11-2 and TRBJ2-2; TRBD2 aligns across 9 bases. CDR3 length equals 16 residues. Germline loops: CDR1 SGHAT, CDR2 FQNNGV. Unmatched junction bases numbered 9, after V lost 5 bases and J lost 5 bases. The CDR3 nucleotides read TGTGCCAGCAGCCGATCGGGACTAGCTAGTACCGGGGAGCTGTTTTTT. Translation gives CASSRSGLASTGELFF.

This CDR3 reads CASSLDLRGRTYEQYF. CDR3 sequence (DNA): TGTGCCAGCAGCTTAGATCTCAGGGGTAGAACCTACGAGCAGTACTTC. V and J are TRBV11-2 and TRBJ2-4; TRBD1 is a possible D gene (6 bases). The closer fit of TRBJ2-7 to the DNA end suggests the J call may be wrong. Per the germline V gene, CDR1 is SGHAT and CDR2 is FQNNGV. There are 16 residues in the CDR3.

This clonotype turned up a few times. The chain has TRBV6-1 and TRBJ2-3, with D perhaps matching TRBD1 (6 bases). The CDR3 runs to 16 residues. The ends were cut back, 6 bases at V and 5 bases at J, with 21 bases in the middle. CDR1 is MNHNS and CDR2 is SASEGT in the germline V gene. In nucleotides, the CDR3 is TGTGCCAGCAGCGAGCGAGATTCAGGGGTAGGAGATACGCAGTATTTT. Protein product: CASSERDSGVGDTQYF.

This sequence joins TRBV27 and TRBJ2-6; D is unresolved. The V gene lost 3 bases and the J gene lost 0 bases, with 6 bases spanning the gap. This CDR3 has 15 amino acids. The germline V gene has CDR1 MNHEY and CDR2 SMNVEV (reference sequence). The CDR3 loop is CASSFQSSGANVLTF. In DNA, the CDR3 is TGTGCCAGCAGTTTCCAGAGCTCTGGGGCCAACGTCCTGACTTTC.

V usage is TRBV5-1 and J usage is TRBJ2-7; TRBD2 matches 12 bases. CDR1 SGHRS and CDR2 YFSETQ come from the germline V gene. Trimming took 4 bases from V and 7 from J; bases not matched to a gene: 9. The CDR3 loop spans 15 amino acids. The CDR3: CASSERLAGDNEQYF. CDR3 bases: TGCGCCAGCAGCGAACGACTAGCGGGAGACAATGAGCAGTACTTC.

V and J are TRBV7-2 and TRBJ2-5; weak D call: TRBD1 (8 bases). The V end was cut by 5 bases, the J end by 7 bases, with 17 bases between. There are 14 residues in the CDR3. The V gene's germline CDR1 is SGHTA and CDR2 FQGNSA. CDR3 protein: CASSPQGGIGTQYF. The DNA for the CDR3 is TGTGCCAGCAGCCCACAGGGGGGGATTGGGACCCAGTACTTC.

The V and J genes are TRBV12-3 or TRBV12-4 and TRBJ1-2, with a tentative D call TRBD1 (5 bases). V gave up 7 bases and J gave up 4 bases, with 10 bases separating them. This CDR3 spans 12 amino acids. CDR3 in amino acids: CASNFGGYGYTF. CDR3 nucleotide sequence: TGTGCCAGCAACTTTGGGGGCTATGGCTACACCTTC.

This clonotype was seen a handful of times. The J gene is TRBJ2-5, the V gene TRBV27; 7 bases fit TRBD2. Germline V gene lookup returns CDR1 MNHEY and CDR2 SMNVEV (reference sequence). The CDR3 extends over 15 amino acids. The J segment lost 2 bases and the V segment lost 3 bases, leaving 6 bases of the junction unmatched. The CDR3 here is CASSLIRGGQETQYF. For the CDR3, the DNA is TGTGCCAGCAGTTTGATAAGGGGAGGGCAAGAGACCCAGTACTTC.

This chain joins TRBV6-5 and TRBJ2-3; D may be TRBD2 (6 bases). There are 16 residues in the CDR3. V gave up 6 bases and J gave up 1 base, with 17 bases separating them. CDR1 is MNHEY and CDR2 is SVGAGI in the germline V gene. CDR3 sequence: CASSPTLASGTDTQYF. The CDR3, as DNA: TGTGCCAGCAGCCCCACTCTAGCGTCTGGCACAGATACGCAGTATTTT.

The rearrangement joins TRBV11-2 to TRBJ2-3; no definite D call. V gave up 1 base and J gave up 9 bases, with 14 bases separating them. Germline V lookup: CDR1 SGHAT, CDR2 FQNNGV. This CDR3 comprises 14 residues. The DNA of the CDR3 is TGTGCCAGCAGCTTAGGTGTGGCGACAAGCACGCAGTATTTT. Translation gives CASSLGVATSTQYF.

This clonotype was seen many times. The chain couples TRBV2 to TRBJ1-1; D is uncertain. V lost 5 bases, J lost 5 bases, and 12 bases lay in between. Germline assignment: CDR1 SNHLY and CDR2 FYNNEI. The CDR3 is made up of 13 amino acids. DNA for the CDR3: TGTGCCAGCAGTAAGGAGAGAGAGACTGAAGCTTTCTTT. Its translation: CASSKERETEAFF. Complete variable domain (other parts from reference TRBV2 and TRBJ1-1): EPEVTQTPSHQVTQMGQEVILRCVPISNHLYFYWYRQILGQKVEFLVSFYNNEISEKSEIFDDQFSVERPDGSNFTLKIRSTKLEDSAMYFCASSKERETEAFFGQGTRLTVV.

V is TRBV7-9 and J is TRBJ2-7; D may correspond to TRBD1 or TRBD2 (6 bases each). The V end lost 3 bases, the J end lost 3 bases, and 24 bases lay between the germline ends. The CDR3 loop spans 18 amino acids. Germline CDR1 is SEHNR and CDR2 is FQNEAQ (reference sequence). The CDR3 DNA is TGTGCCAGCAGCTTTGATCTCCGAGGGGGGCCCACTCACTACGAGCAGTACTTC. Residues: CASSFDLRGGPTHYEQYF. The complete variable domain, with remaining parts taken from reference TRBV7-9 and TRBJ2-7, reads DTGVSQNPRHKITKRGQNVTFRCDPISEHNRLYWYRQTLGQGPEFLTYFQNEAQLEKSRLLSDRFSAERPKGSFSTLEIQRTEQGDSAMYLCASSFDLRGGPTHYEQYFGPGTRLTVT.

The chain links TRBV20-1 to TRBJ2-1; D uncertain. Germline loops: CDR1 DFQATT, CDR2 SNEGSKA (reference sequence). With 1 base removed from V and 10 bases from J, the gap between germline ends came to 11 bases. The CDR3 sequence is 12 residues long. The CDR3 sequence is CSARVPPGEQFF. In DNA, the CDR3 is TGCAGTGCTAGAGTCCCTCCGGGCGAGCAGTTCTTC.

This clonotype came up a few times. The J gene is TRBJ2-1, the V gene TRBV11-2, with D possibly being TRBD2 (5 bases). Germline loops: CDR1 SGHAT, CDR2 FQNNGV. The CDR3 is 16 residues long. Trimming stripped 5 bases from V and 6 bases from J, with 20 bases between. CDR3 nucleotide sequence: TGTGCCAGCAGCGTCACCAGAACCCATACTAGCAATGAGCAGTTCTTC. This gives the protein CASSVTRTHTSNEQFF.

The J gene is TRBJ2-6, the V gene TRBV27; D is unresolved. Trimming pared 8 bases from V and 0 bases from J, leaving 11 bases between. There are 15 residues in the CDR3. CDR1 is MNHEY, CDR2 SMNVEV, per germline (reference sequence). The CDR3 nucleotides read TGTGCCAGCCGTAAGGAAGGCTCTGGGGCCAACGTCCTGACTTTC. It yields the protein CASRKEGSGANVLTF.